This entry is about one TCR beta chain. The sample is drawn from a study of blood T cell repertoires in COVID-19. About the research overall: T cells, B-cell-depleted T cells, or PBMCs provided the cDNA or gDNA that served as material.

Authors' analysis steps: Nucleated cell counts were estimated from reference gene primer amplification. TCRdb keeps only in-frame clones here, not all; method: immunoSEQ multiplex PCR. That table supplies the V and J calls and clone size; D and trimming were determined from the DNA. The sample carries some 240,000 clones, roughly 80% recorded once. The CDR3 runs to 15 residues. CDR1 and CDR2 from the germline V gene are KGHSH and LQKENI. Trimming at V came to 3 bases and at J to 6 bases, leaving 8 bases not matched to a gene. Sequenced input: PBMCs or T cells enriched from blood (not recorded which). This chain joins TRBV18 and TRBJ1-1; the match to TRBD1 covers 9 bases. This clonotype was sampled from a man aged 25-45 years with acute COVID-19. The CDR3 here is CASSPFGQGSAEAFF. In nucleotides, the CDR3 is TGTGCCAGCTCACCCTTCGGACAGGGGAGCGCTGAAGCTTTCTTT.